These 17 T cell receptor beta chains were all obtained from the same sample, sequenced in a study of beta chain features in type 1 diabetes. Isolated RNA was reverse transcribed in full, so expressed TCRB transcripts were sequenced. Libraries were prepared by immunoSEQ multiplex PCR; TCRdb keeps only in-frame clonotypes and omits some of them. The repertoire consists of around 500,000 clones, with approximately 30% occurring once and the leading ten covering 0.065%. The specimen sequenced was naive CD4+ T cells from blood. All receptors come from a man aged 18 to 35 in good health.

This chain joins TRBV11-2 and TRBJ2-7; weak D call: TRBD2 (5 bases). The germline CDR1 and CDR2 sequences are SGHAT and FQNNGV. The CDR3 contains 11 residues. The germline V and J ends were trimmed by 5 bases and 11 bases, with 13 bases remaining between them. The CDR3 here is CASSPGVREYF. The CDR3 region has the DNA TGTGCCAGCAGCCCCGGAGTGCGGGAGTACTTC.

The rearrangement joins TRBV7-2 to TRBJ2-7; D gene unclear. V was clipped by 2 bases and J by 3 bases, with 14 bases between them. Germline V gene sequence: CDR1 SGHTA, CDR2 FQGNSA. The CDR3 length is 15 residues. The CDR3 reads CASSLSRIQSYEQYF. In DNA form, the CDR3 reads TGTGCCAGCAGCTTATCAAGGATCCAAAGCTACGAGCAGTACTTC.

V usage is TRBV25-1 and J usage is TRBJ1-2; no clear D gene. CDR3 length equals 16 residues. V lost 6 bases and J lost 2, with 19 bases in between. Germline V gene lookup returns CDR1 MGHDK and CDR2 SYGVNS. This CDR3 reads CASSPHGEGWNYGYTF. CDR3 bases: TGTGCCAGCAGCCCCCACGGGGAGGGATGGAACTATGGCTACACCTTC.

The chain joins TRBV30 to TRBJ1-5; 7 bases are shared with TRBD1. CDR1 is GTSNPN and CDR2 is SVGIG in the germline V gene (reference sequence). The CDR3 length is 15 residues. After removal of 2 bases from V and 0 bases from J, the junction contained 4 bases not matched to a gene. Written as DNA, the CDR3 is TGTGCCTGGAGTAGGGGGCCTGATAGCAATCAGCCCCAGCATTTT. The encoded protein is CAWSRGPDSNQPQHF.

The chain is built from TRBV29-1 and TRBJ2-5; the D gene is possibly TRBD2 (6 bases). The CDR3 is made up of 14 amino acids. Germline V CDR1 and CDR2: SQVTM, ANQGSEA. V lost 4 bases and J 5 bases, leaving 17 bases between the germline ends. This chain's CDR3 is CSVVGRGTRETQYF. The CDR3 nucleotides read TGCAGCGTTGTCGGCCGCGGGACTCGGGAGACCCAGTACTTC. Filled out from reference TRBV29-1 and TRBJ2-5, the complete variable domain reads SAVISQKPSRDICQRGTSLTIQCQVDSQVTMMFWYRQQPGQSLTLIATANQGSEATYESGFVIDKFPISRPNLTFSTLTVSNMSPEDSSIYLCSVVGRGTRETQYFGPGTRLLVL.

This clone was seen a few times. The chain carries TRBV18 and TRBJ2-1, with D perhaps matching TRBD1 (6 bases). The CDR3 is 15 residues long. The V gene lost 0 bases and the J gene lost 4 bases, with 10 bases spanning the gap. Per the germline V gene, CDR1 is KGHSH and CDR2 is LQKENI. CDR3 region: CASSPPGARYNEQFF. CDR3 bases: TGTGCCAGCTCACCACCGGGGGCCAGATACAATGAGCAGTTCTTC. The full variable domain, rest sourced from reference TRBV18 and TRBJ2-1, is NAGVMQNPRHLVRRRGQEARLRCSPMKGHSHVYWYRQLPEEGLKFMVYLQKENIIDESGMPKERFSAEFPKEGPSILRIQQVVRGDSAAYFCASSPPGARYNEQFFGPGTRLTVL.

This clone has more than one count but fewer than ten. The chain has TRBV28 and TRBJ2-1; tentatively, D is TRBD2 (5 bases). The CDR3 is 17 residues long. CDR1 and CDR2 (germline): MDHEN, SYDVKM. The germline V and J ends were trimmed by 3 bases and 0 bases, with 15 bases remaining between them. The CDR3 region is CASSFLEAGLSYNEQFF. CDR3 nucleotides: TGTGCCAGCAGTTTCCTTGAGGCGGGTCTCTCCTACAATGAGCAGTTCTTC.

The chain recombines TRBV11-2 with TRBJ2-1; D is ambiguous. CDR3 size: 13 residues. The germline CDR1 and CDR2 sequences are SGHAT and FQNNGV. V lost 3 bases, J lost 10 bases, and 13 bases lay in between. The CDR3 spells CASSFVFGGEQFF. The CDR3 nucleotides are TGTGCCAGCAGCTTCGTGTTTGGTGGGGAGCAGTTCTTC. The variable domain in full, with the rest retrieved from reference TRBV11-2 and TRBJ2-1, is EAGVAQSPRYKIIEKRQSVAFWCNPISGHATLYWYQQILGQGPKLLIQFQNNGVVDDSQLPKDRFSAERLKGVDSTLKIQPAKLEDSAVYLCASSFVFGGEQFFGPGTRLTVL.

This sequence joins TRBV5-1 and TRBJ2-3; the D gene is possibly TRBD1 (6 bases). Per germline, CDR1 SGHRS and CDR2 YFSETQ. V was cut by 1 base and J by 0 bases, with 9 bases left in between. The CDR3 length is 15 residues. CDR3 residues: CASSLFGQSTDTQYF. The CDR3 region has the DNA TGCGCCAGCAGCTTGTTTGGACAGAGCACAGATACGCAGTATTTT.

This clone was seen only a few times. V is TRBV30 and J is TRBJ2-3; TRBD1 agrees at 7 bases. Germline assignment: CDR1 GTSNPN and CDR2 SVGIG (reference sequence). Trimming took 7 bases from V and 3 from J; bases not matched to a gene: 4. CDR3 length: 12 amino acids. DNA for the CDR3: TGTGCCTCCGCAGGGGGTACAGATACGCAGTATTTT. Its protein is CASAGGTDTQYF. Full variable domain (outside the CDR3, taken from reference TRBV30 and TRBJ2-3): SQTIHQWPATLVQPVGSPLSLECTVEGTSNPNLYWYRQAAGRGLQLLFYSVGIGQISSEVPQNLSASRPQDRQFILSSKKLLLSDSGFYLCASAGGTDTQYFGPGTRLTVL.

The V and J genes are TRBV7-2 and TRBJ2-5, with a tentative D call TRBD1 (5 bases). The V end lost 5 bases, the J end lost 2 bases, and 15 bases lay between the germline ends. CDR3 size: 15 residues. CDR1 and CDR2 (germline): SGHTA, FQGNSA. CDR3 coding DNA: TGTGCCAGCAGCCAAGCCTCCCGACAGCAAGAGACCCAGTACTTC. This translates into CASSQASRQQETQYF. Combining the CDR3 with reference TRBV7-2 and TRBJ2-5 gives the whole variable domain GAGVSQSPSNKVTEKGKDVELRCDPISGHTALYWYRQSLGQGLEFLIYFQGNSAPDKSGLPSDRFSAERTGGSVSTLTIQRTQQEDSAVYLCASSQASRQQETQYFGPGTRLLVL.

This clone came up once. The chain is built from TRBV5-4 and TRBJ2-1, with 8 bases matching TRBD2. Trimming at V came to 0 bases and at J to 6 bases, leaving 5 bases not matched to a gene. This CDR3 contains 15 residues. Germline V gene lookup returns CDR1 SGHNT and CDR2 YYREEE (reference sequence). CDR3 loop: CASSLGGSGTNEQFF. The CDR3 nucleotides read TGTGCCAGCAGCTTGGGGGGTAGCGGGACCAATGAGCAGTTCTTC. The whole variable domain, filled in from reference TRBV5-4 and TRBJ2-1, reads ETGVTQSPTHLIKTRGQQVTLRCSSQSGHNTVSWYQQALGQGPQFIFQYYREEENGRGNFPPRFSGLQFPNYSSELNVNALELDDSALYLCASSLGGSGTNEQFFGPGTRLTVL.

This clone was recorded a few times. The CDR3 is CAWSSRNEKLFF. The CDR3 DNA is TGTGCCTGGAGTTCCCGTAATGAAAAACTGTTTTTT. This chain connects TRBV30 to TRBJ1-4; D not resolved. From germline, CDR1 is GTSNPN and CDR2 SVGIG (reference sequence). The CDR3 contains 12 residues. The germline V and J ends were trimmed by 2 bases and 4 bases, with 5 bases remaining between them.

The CDR3 sequence: CASSLGFDRVGYEQYF. The CDR3 bases are TGTGCCAGCAGCTTAGGCTTTGACAGGGTGGGCTACGAGCAGTACTTC. The V call is TRBV7-2, the J call TRBJ2-7, with 7 bases lining up with TRBD1. Germline V CDR1 and CDR2: SGHTA, FQGNSA. CDR3 length equals 16 residues. Trimming cost V 1 base and J 3 bases; bases outside gene matches: 9.

This clone was seen more than once but under ten times. The rearrangement joins TRBV7-2 to TRBJ2-7, with 7 bases identical to TRBD2. The CDR3 sequence is 14 residues long. V lost 5 bases and J lost 9; bases outside the gene matches: 13. Germline CDR1 is SGHTA and CDR2 is FQGNSA. The DNA for the CDR3 is TGTGCCAGCAGCCTTTCGGGCGGGAGTCATGTGCAGTACTTC. It specifies CASSLSGGSHVQYF. The full variable domain, rest sourced from reference TRBV7-2 and TRBJ2-7, is GAGVSQSPSNKVTEKGKDVELRCDPISGHTALYWYRQSLGQGLEFLIYFQGNSAPDKSGLPSDRFSAERTGGSVSTLTIQRTQQEDSAVYLCASSLSGGSHVQYFGPGTRLTVT.

In this sample, this clone turned up a few times. The genes are TRBV5-1 and TRBJ2-7; D not certain. V lost 3 bases to trimming and J lost 3 bases, with 10 bases between them. CDR1 is SGHRS, CDR2 YFSETQ, per germline. The CDR3 has 13 residues. The CDR3: CASSSDAVYEQYF. The DNA of the CDR3 is TGCGCCAGCAGCTCGGACGCGGTCTACGAGCAGTACTTC.

V and J are TRBV30 and TRBJ1-2, with TRBD1 identical over 7 bases. The CDR3 extends over 15 amino acids. Looked up from germline, CDR1 is GTSNPN and CDR2 is SVGIG (reference sequence). The V and J ends lost 4 bases and 4 bases, in that order; junction bases with no gene match: 12. CDR3 residues: CAWTPLDGTVYGYTF. The CDR3 DNA reads as TGTGCCTGGACCCCGTTGGATGGGACAGTCTATGGCTACACCTTC. The whole variable domain, remainder taken from reference TRBV30 and TRBJ1-2, is SQTIHQWPATLVQPVGSPLSLECTVEGTSNPNLYWYRQAAGRGLQLLFYSVGIGQISSEVPQNLSASRPQDRQFILSSKKLLLSDSGFYLCAWTPLDGTVYGYTFGSGTRLTVV.